Listed below are T cell receptor beta chains from one sample, sequenced in a study of blood T cell repertoires in COVID-19. Only in-frame clones appear in the TCRdb table, and some are missing; sequencing was by immunoSEQ multiplex PCR. The sample lists fewer than 120,000 clones, 75% to 80% occurring once. The sequencing input was peripheral blood. The receptor set was obtained from a woman of 80 years or more with active or convalescent COVID-19. CDR3s include the opening cysteine and the closing phenylalanine or tryptophan. A D gene is named only where the DNA matches it firmly. Not every row has a clone size; where given, it reads once, few, many or a size class.

CDR3 length,V gene,J gene,D gene,clone size,CDR3 protein,CDR3 DNA
16,TRBV7-8,TRBJ1-3,-,-,CASSYQLSPSGNTIYF,TGTGCCAGCAGCTATCAGTTGTCGCCCTCTGGAAACACCATATATTTT
15,TRBV7-9,TRBJ2-1,TRBD2,once,CASSPPGTSGNEQFF,TGTGCCAGCAGCCCGCCCGGGACTAGCGGTAATGAGCAGTTCTTC
15,TRBV2,TRBJ2-1,-,-,CASTTEVGSYNEQFF,TGTGCCAGCACGACGGAGGTGGGCTCCTACAATGAGCAGTTCTTC
12,TRBV30,TRBJ1-1,TRBD1,-,CAWSLRGRRAFF,TGTGCCTGGAGTCTTAGGGGGCGAAGGGCTTTCTTT
13,TRBV12-3/TRBV12-4,TRBJ1-1,-,-,CASSFAAGNEAFF,TGTGCCAGCAGTTTTGCCGCCGGGAATGAAGCTTTCTTT
14,TRBV11-2,TRBJ2-3,TRBD1,-,CASSLDQGADTQYF,TGTGCCAGCAGCTTAGATCAGGGGGCCGATACGCAGTATTTT
15,TRBV14,TRBJ1-2,-,-,CASSQEYGTPYGYTF,TGTGCCAGCAGCCAAGAGTACGGGACACCGTATGGCTACACCTTC
15,TRBV10-3,TRBJ1-5,TRBD1,-,CATEAGQGTTQPQHF,TGTGCCACCGAAGCCGGACAGGGAACGACGCAGCCCCAGCATTTT
16,TRBV21-1,TRBJ1-3,-,-,CASRTQGAYPGATIYF,TGTGCCAGCAGGACTCAAGGGGCCTACCCAGGGGCCACCATATATTTT
13,TRBV29-1,TRBJ1-1,-,-,CSVEGQMNTEAFF,TGCAGCGTTGAAGGACAGATGAACACTGAAGCTTTCTTT